This is a list of T cell receptor beta chains from one sample in a study of Ad26.COV2.S vaccination and SARS-CoV-2 variants. Produced via immunoSEQ multiplex PCR; TCRdb's table is partial and in-frame only. This table has roughly 700,000 clones, 89% appearing once. The sample in question was peripheral blood, obtained in a trial of Ad26.COV2.S vaccine versus placebo. These TCRs come from a person between 18 and 60 years old who received the Ad26.COV2.S COVID-19 vaccine or a placebo. Each CDR3 is given with its conserved first and last residue. The order of the fields is J gene, V gene, CDR3 protein.

TRBJ1-6 TRBV6-2/TRBV6-3 CASSLIPPGQPLHF
TRBJ2-2 TRBV24-1 CATSDTGTVLTGELFF
TRBJ2-3 TRBV12-5 CASGPLGGNTQYF
TRBJ1-2 TRBV6-5 CASRYTRGGYTF
TRBJ2-1 TRBV29-1 CSATREGLPYNEQFF
TRBJ2-1 TRBV5-5 CASSILGLAVSYNEQFF
TRBJ2-7 TRBV18 CASSPPGTGGGEQYF
TRBJ2-3 TRBV29-1 CSVMRTSGRALNPTDTQYF
TRBJ1-5 TRBV10-3 CAISAGTENQPQHF
TRBJ2-2 TRBV12-3/TRBV12-4 CASTPGGAGELFF
TRBJ1-2 TRBV7-2 CASSLQEGNYGYTF
TRBJ1-1 TRBV4-1 CASSQATGTSNTEAFF
TRBJ2-7 TRBV6-5 CASSYSMAFSYEQYF
TRBJ2-1 TRBV2 CASRASQGSNEQFF
TRBJ1-5 TRBV7-8 CASRLGQGNQPQHF
TRBJ2-1 TRBV19 CASSMAGVYNEQFF
TRBJ1-1 TRBV12-5 CASGSPRTGEDTEAFF
TRBJ2-7 TRBV7-9 CASSAGLKGGEQYF